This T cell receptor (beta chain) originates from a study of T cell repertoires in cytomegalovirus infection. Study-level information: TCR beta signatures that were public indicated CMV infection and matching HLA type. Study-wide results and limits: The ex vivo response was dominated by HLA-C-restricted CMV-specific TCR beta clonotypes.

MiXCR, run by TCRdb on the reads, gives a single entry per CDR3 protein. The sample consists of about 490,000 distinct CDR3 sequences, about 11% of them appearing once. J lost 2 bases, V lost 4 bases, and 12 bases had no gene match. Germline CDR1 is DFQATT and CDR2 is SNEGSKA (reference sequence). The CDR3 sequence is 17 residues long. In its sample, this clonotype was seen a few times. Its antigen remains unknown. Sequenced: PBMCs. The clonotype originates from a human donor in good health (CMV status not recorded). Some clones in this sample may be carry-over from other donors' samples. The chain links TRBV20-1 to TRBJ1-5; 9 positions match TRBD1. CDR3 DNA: TGCAGTGCTAACCCCGGACAGGGGAGAATTGGCAATCAGCCCCAGCATTTT. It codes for CSANPGQGRIGNQPQHF.